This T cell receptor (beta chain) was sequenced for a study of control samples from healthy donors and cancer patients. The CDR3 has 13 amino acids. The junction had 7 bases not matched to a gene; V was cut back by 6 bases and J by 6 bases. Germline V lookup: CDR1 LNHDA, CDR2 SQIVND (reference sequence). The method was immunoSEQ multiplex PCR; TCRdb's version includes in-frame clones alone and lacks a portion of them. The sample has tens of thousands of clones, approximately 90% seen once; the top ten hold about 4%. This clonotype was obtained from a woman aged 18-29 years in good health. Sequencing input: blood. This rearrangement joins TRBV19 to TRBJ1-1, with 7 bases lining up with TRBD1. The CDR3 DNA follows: TGTGCCAGTAGCCTGACAGGGTCCGCTGAAGCTTTCTTT. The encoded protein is CASSLTGSAEAFF.